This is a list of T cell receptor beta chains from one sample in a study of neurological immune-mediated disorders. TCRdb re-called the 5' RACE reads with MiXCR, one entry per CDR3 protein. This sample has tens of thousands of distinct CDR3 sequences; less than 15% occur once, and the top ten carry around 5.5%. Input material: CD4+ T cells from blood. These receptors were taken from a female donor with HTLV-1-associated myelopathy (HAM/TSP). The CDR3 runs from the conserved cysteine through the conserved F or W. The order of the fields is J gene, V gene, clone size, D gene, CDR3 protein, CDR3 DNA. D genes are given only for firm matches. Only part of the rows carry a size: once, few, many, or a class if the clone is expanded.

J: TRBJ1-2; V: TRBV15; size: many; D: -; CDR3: CATSPERGYYGYTF; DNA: TGTGCCACCAGCCCCGAGAGGGGGTACTATGGCTACACCTTC
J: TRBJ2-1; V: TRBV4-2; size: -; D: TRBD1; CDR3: CASSQGIQGDQQFF; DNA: TGTGCCAGCAGCCAAGGTATCCAGGGGGATCAGCAGTTCTTC
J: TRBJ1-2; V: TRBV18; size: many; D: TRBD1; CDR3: CASSPGQGNYGYTF; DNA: TGTGCCAGCTCACCGGGACAGGGAAACTATGGCTACACCTTC
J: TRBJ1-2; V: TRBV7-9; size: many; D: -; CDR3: CASSPEVQGNYGYTF; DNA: TGTGCCAGCAGCCCTGAAGTCCAGGGGAACTATGGCTACACCTTC
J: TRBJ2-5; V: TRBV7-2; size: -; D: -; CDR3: CVSSRTSGLQETQYF; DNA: TGTGTCAGCAGTCGAACCTCGGGATTACAAGAGACCCAGTACTTT
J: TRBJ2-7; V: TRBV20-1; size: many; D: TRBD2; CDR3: CSALGEREGFYEQYF; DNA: TGCAGTGCCCTCGGGGAGCGGGAGGGCTTTTACGAGCAGTACTTC
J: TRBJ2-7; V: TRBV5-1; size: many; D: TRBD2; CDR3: CASSPTSGKDEQYF; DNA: TGCGCCAGCAGCCCGACCAGCGGGAAGGACGAGCAGTACTTC
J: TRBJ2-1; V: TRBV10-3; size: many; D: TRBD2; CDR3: CAISGERGDSYNEQFF; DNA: TGTGCCATCAGTGGGGAGCGGGGCGACTCCTACAATGAGCAGTTCTTC
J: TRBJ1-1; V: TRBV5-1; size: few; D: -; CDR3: CASSSGGLTNTEAFF; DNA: TGCGCCAGCAGCTCGGGGGGGCTGACGAACACTGAAGCTTTCTTT
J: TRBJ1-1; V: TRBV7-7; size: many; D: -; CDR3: CASSYDRNTEAFF; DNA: TGTGCTAGCAGCTATGACAGGAACACTGAAGCTTTCTTT
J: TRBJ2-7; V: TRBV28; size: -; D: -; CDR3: CARSLRVAWYEQYF; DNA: TGTGCCAGAAGTTTAAGGGTGGCCTGGTACGAGCAGTACTTC
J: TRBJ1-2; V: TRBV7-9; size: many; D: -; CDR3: CASSLGRSNYGYTF; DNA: TGTGCCAGCAGCTTAGGGCGGTCTAACTATGGCTACACCTTC
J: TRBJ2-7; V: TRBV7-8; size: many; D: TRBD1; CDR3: CASSLEHPGQGAYEQYF; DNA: TGTGCCAGCAGCTTAGAGCATCCGGGACAGGGGGCCTACGAGCAGTACTTC
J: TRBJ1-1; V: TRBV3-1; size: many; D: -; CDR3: CASSQDRLVAFF; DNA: TGTGCCAGCAGCCAAGATCGCCTTGTCGCTTTCTTT
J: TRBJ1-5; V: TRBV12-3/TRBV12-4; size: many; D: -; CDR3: CASSKHDTNQPQHF; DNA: TGTGCCAGCAGTAAACACGACACCAATCAGCCCCAGCATTTT
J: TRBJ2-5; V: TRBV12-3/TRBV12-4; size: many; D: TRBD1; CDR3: CASRGQQETQYF; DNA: TGTGCCAGCAGGGGACAGCAAGAGACCCAGTACTTC
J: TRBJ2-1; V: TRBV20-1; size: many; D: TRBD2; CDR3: CSASGRYSYNEQFF; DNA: TGCAGTGCTAGCGGGAGGTACTCCTACAATGAGCAGTTCTTC
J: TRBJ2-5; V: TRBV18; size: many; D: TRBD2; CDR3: CASSPSLAGMETQYF; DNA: TGTGCCAGCTCACCGAGTCTAGCGGGAATGGAGACCCAGTACTTC
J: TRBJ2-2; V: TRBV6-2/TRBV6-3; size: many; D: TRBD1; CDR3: CASSRTGGTGELFF; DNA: TGTGCCAGCAGCCGGACAGGGGGAACCGGGGAGCTGTTTTTT
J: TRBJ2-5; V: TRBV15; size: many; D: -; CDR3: CATSSAGHRGETQYF; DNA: TGTGCCACCAGCAGTGCTGGCCATCGCGGGGAGACCCAGTACTTC
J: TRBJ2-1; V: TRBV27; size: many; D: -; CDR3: CASSPSGGGGYYEQFF; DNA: TGTGCCAGCAGTCCCTCCGGAGGGGGGGGGTACTATGAGCAGTTCTTC
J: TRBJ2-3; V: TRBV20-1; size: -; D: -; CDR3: CSAGGPGVPDTQYF; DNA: TGCAGTGCAGGAGGGCCGGGGGTCCCAGATACGCAGTATTTT
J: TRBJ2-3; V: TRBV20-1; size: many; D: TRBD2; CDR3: CSARDRGLAGASGTQYF; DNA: TGCAGTGCTAGAGATAGGGGGCTAGCGGGGGCCTCAGGTACGCAGTATTTT
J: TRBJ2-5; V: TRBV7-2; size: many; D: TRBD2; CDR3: CASSLVGSGSVRETQYF; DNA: TGTGCCAGCAGCTTAGTCGGTAGCGGGAGTGTACGGGAGACCCAGTACTTC
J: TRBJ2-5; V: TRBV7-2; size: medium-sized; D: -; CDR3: CASRKDLLGTQYF; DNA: TGTGCCAGCAGAAAAGACCTACTCGGGACCCAGTACTTC
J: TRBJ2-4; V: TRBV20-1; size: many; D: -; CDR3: CSARDRDGAKNIQYF; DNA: TGCAGTGCTAGAGATCGCGACGGAGCCAAAAACATTCAGTACTTC
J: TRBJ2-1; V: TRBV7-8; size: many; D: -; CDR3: CASSHHQVGARPSSSYNEQFF; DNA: TGTGCCAGCAGCCACCACCAAGTCGGAGCCCGCCCCTCTAGCTCCTACAATGAGCAGTTCTTC